The 18 T cell receptor beta chains below were found in one sample sequenced in a study of T-cell memory formation after mild COVID-19. TCRdb itself ran the 5' RACE reads through MiXCR, one entry per CDR3 protein. The sample consists of under 550,000 distinct CDR3 sequences, over 15% of them appearing once. The specimen sequenced was PBMCs or a T cell subset sorted from them (not recorded which). Source of these receptors: a man aged 18-30 years who had mild COVID-19 (a few samples of this study predate the infection). Cell type and time point are not known.

This clonotype was detected only a few times. This chain links TRBV12-3 or TRBV12-4 with TRBJ2-2, with 10 bases matching TRBD1. This CDR3 comprises 14 residues. The ends lost 3 bases at V and 6 bases at J; junction bases unmatched: 1. CDR3 bases: TGTGCCAGCAGTTTGGGACAGGGGTCCGGGGAGCTGTTTTTT. Its translation: CASSLGQGSGELFF.

This clonotype was observed at least ten times. Here the CDR3 DNA reads TGTGCCAGCAGCGGGGACAGGGCGGGGGCAGATACGCAGTATTTT. It specifies CASSGDRAGADTQYF. This chain connects TRBV9 to TRBJ2-3; 9 nucleotides match TRBD1. Per the germline V gene, CDR1 is SGDLS and CDR2 is YYNGEE. With V trimmed by 3 bases and J by 4 bases, 6 bases remained unmatched. This CDR3 has 15 amino acids.

This clonotype appeared a few times. V and J are TRBV20-1 and TRBJ2-1; no clear D gene. This CDR3 has 13 amino acids. Trimming stripped 6 bases from V and 0 bases from J, with 9 bases between. CDR1 and CDR2 from the germline V gene are DFQATT and SNEGSKA (reference sequence). DNA for the CDR3: TGCAGTGCGAATACAGACTCCTACAATGAGCAGTTCTTC. It encodes CSANTDSYNEQFF.

This clonotype came up a few times. The chain recombines TRBV5-1 with TRBJ2-7; 9 bases align to TRBD1. The CDR3 sequence is 16 residues long. V was clipped by 4 bases and J by 2 bases; unmatched bases: 10. Germline CDR1 reads SGHRS; CDR2 reads YFSETQ. The CDR3 region has the DNA TGCGCCAGCAGCCCATCCGGGACAGGGTCTCCCTACGAGCAGTACTTC. Translation gives CASSPSGTGSPYEQYF. The full variable domain, rest sourced from reference TRBV5-1 and TRBJ2-7, is KAGVTQTPRYLIKTRGQQVTLSCSPISGHRSVSWYQQTPGQGLQFLFEYFSETQRNKGNFPGRFSGRQFSNSRSEMNVSTLELGDSALYLCASSPSGTGSPYEQYFGPGTRLTVT.

This clonotype turned up a few times. The chain has TRBV29-1 and TRBJ1-2; D possibly corresponds to TRBD1 (5 bases). The CDR3 consists of 14 residues. CDR1 is SQVTM and CDR2 is ANQGSEA in the germline V gene. Trimming left V 4 bases short and J 4 bases short, with 16 bases between. CDR3 nucleotides: TGCAGCGTTGGTGGGCAGGGCGGGATCTATGGCTACACCTTC. Translation: CSVGGQGGIYGYTF.

J is TRBJ2-1 and V is TRBV12-3 or TRBV12-4; 10 bases fit TRBD2. The V gene end was trimmed by 6 bases and the J gene end by 9 bases; junction bases not matched to a gene: 17. This CDR3 has 17 residues. The CDR3 DNA reads as TGTGCCAGCAGACCCCGCGGGGCAAGCGGGGGGGTACGTGAGCAGTTCTTC. This codes for CASRPRGASGGVREQFF.

This chain uses TRBV12-3 or TRBV12-4 with TRBJ1-1, with a tentative D call TRBD1 (6 bases). The CDR3 is made up of 13 amino acids. Trimming took off 8 bases at V and 3 bases at J, with 13 bases between the two ends. CDR3 region: CASQAGEYTEAFF. In DNA, the CDR3 is TGTGCCAGCCAGGCAGGGGAGTACACTGAAGCTTTCTTT.

This clonotype was seen a handful of times. The chain carries TRBV6-4 and TRBJ2-1; the D is unclear. V dropped 0 bases and J dropped 8 bases, with 8 bases sitting between them. The CDR3 runs to 13 residues. Per germline, CDR1 MRHNA and CDR2 SNTAGT. The CDR3 coding sequence is TGTGCCAGCAGTGACTCGAACGGTTATGAGCAGTTCTTC. This codes for CASSDSNGYEQFF.

The rearrangement uses TRBV20-1 and TRBJ2-5; D is uncertain. From germline, CDR1 is DFQATT and CDR2 SNEGSKA (reference sequence). V was cut by 3 bases and J by 1 base, with 9 bases left in between. This CDR3 spans 13 amino acids. Here the CDR3 DNA reads TGCAGTGCTAGTTACCCGGTCCAAGAGACCCAGTACTTC. Amino acids: CSASYPVQETQYF.

The genes are TRBV5-6 and TRBJ2-4, with TRBD1 matching over 9 bases. V lost 7 bases and J lost 5; bases outside the gene matches: 4. This CDR3 contains 13 residues. The germline V gene encodes CDR1 SGHDT and CDR2 YYEEEE. The DNA for the CDR3 is TGTGCCAGCTCCTGGACAGGGGAAAACATTCAGTACTTC. It encodes CASSWTGENIQYF.

The chain is built from TRBV20-1 and TRBJ2-3; 7 nucleotides align to TRBD1. The V gene end was trimmed by 3 bases and the J gene end by 1 base; junction bases not matched to a gene: 4. CDR1 is DFQATT and CDR2 is SNEGSKA in the germline V gene (reference sequence). The CDR3 has 14 residues. The DNA for the CDR3 is TGCAGTGCTAGCAGGGACAGTCGCACAGATACGCAGTATTTT. Protein product: CSASRDSRTDTQYF.

This clonotype has just a few counts. This rearrangement joins TRBV7-2 to TRBJ2-7; no clear D gene. Trimming stripped 1 base from V and 0 bases from J, with 13 bases between. The CDR3 covers 16 residues. Germline-derived CDR1 and CDR2 are SGHTA and FQGNSA. CDR3 loop: CASSLGFGRLSYEQYF. The CDR3, as DNA: TGTGCCAGCAGCTTAGGGTTCGGGCGTCTCTCCTACGAGCAGTACTTC.

This clonotype is a singleton in its sample. V and J are TRBV20-1 and TRBJ2-7; the match to TRBD2 covers 14 bases. This CDR3 region has 15 residues. The ends lost 5 bases at V and 5 bases at J; junction bases unmatched: 8. Per the germline V gene, CDR1 is DFQATT and CDR2 is SNEGSKA (reference sequence). In nucleotides, the CDR3 is TGCAGTGCTGGGGGACTAGCGGGGGATCGGGACGAGCAGTACGTC. The encoded protein is CSAGGLAGDRDEQYV.

There are many counts of this clonotype. The V and J genes are TRBV5-1 and TRBJ2-3, with TRBD1 matching over 7 bases. Per germline, CDR1 SGHRS and CDR2 YFSETQ. The CDR3 extends over 17 amino acids. Trimming cost V 4 bases and J 1 base; bases outside gene matches: 12. The CDR3 coding sequence is TGCGCCAGCAGCCCACGTGGGGACAGAATACGCACAGATACGCAGTATTTT. Protein sequence: CASSPRGDRIRTDTQYF.

The rearrangement links TRBV9 to TRBJ1-4, with D maybe TRBD1 (6 bases). This CDR3 spans 15 amino acids. V was trimmed by 5 bases and J by 3 bases, leaving 14 bases between them. CDR1 and CDR2 (germline): SGDLS, YYNGEE. CDR3 in DNA: TGTGCCAGCAGGCCCGGACAGCATCCTAATGAAAAACTGTTTTTT. This codes for CASRPGQHPNEKLFF.

This chain uses TRBV5-4 with TRBJ2-6; TRBD1 might be the D (6 bases). The CDR3 is made up of 17 amino acids. Germline CDR1 reads SGHNT; CDR2 reads YYREEE (reference sequence). Trimming took off 0 bases at V and 0 bases at J, with 10 bases between the two ends. The CDR3 region has the DNA TGTGCCAGCAGCTTGGGACAGGCTAGCTCTGGGGCCAACGTCCTGACTTTC. This translates into CASSLGQASSGANVLTF. The full variable domain, rest sourced from reference TRBV5-4 and TRBJ2-6, is ETGVTQSPTHLIKTRGQQVTLRCSSQSGHNTVSWYQQALGQGPQFIFQYYREEENGRGNFPPRFSGLQFPNYSSELNVNALELDDSALYLCASSLGQASSGANVLTFGAGSRLTVL.

The V and J genes are TRBV9 and TRBJ1-4; 7 bases align to TRBD1. The ends lost 0 bases at V and 7 bases at J; junction bases unmatched: 6. Germline V CDR1 and CDR2: SGDLS, YYNGEE. There are 15 residues in the CDR3. CDR3 sequence reads: CASSVGKGGPEKLFF. The CDR3 DNA is TGTGCCAGCAGCGTAGGGAAAGGGGGCCCTGAAAAACTGTTTTTT.

This chain connects TRBV20-1 to TRBJ2-7, with D uncertain. CDR1 and CDR2 from the germline V gene are DFQATT and SNEGSKA (reference sequence). Between the trimmed V and J ends, which lost 0 bases and 1 base, there was a span of 10 bases. This CDR3 is built from 14 residues. This CDR3 is CSARDPPESYEQYV. The CDR3, as DNA: TGCAGTGCTAGAGATCCCCCGGAGTCCTACGAGCAGTACGTC.